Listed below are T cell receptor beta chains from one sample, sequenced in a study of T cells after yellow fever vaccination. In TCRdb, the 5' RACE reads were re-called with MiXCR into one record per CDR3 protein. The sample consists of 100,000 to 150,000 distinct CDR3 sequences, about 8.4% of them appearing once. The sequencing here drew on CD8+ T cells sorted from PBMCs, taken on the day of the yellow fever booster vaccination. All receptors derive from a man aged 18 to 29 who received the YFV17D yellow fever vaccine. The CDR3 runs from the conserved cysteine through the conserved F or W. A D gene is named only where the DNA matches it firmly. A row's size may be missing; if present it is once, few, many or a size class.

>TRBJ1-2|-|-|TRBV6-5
CASRPRNYGYTF
TGTGCCAGCAGACCCCGAAACTATGGCTACACCTTC
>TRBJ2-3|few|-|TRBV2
CASSGADSSTDTQYF
TGTGCCAGCAGTGGTGCGGACAGCAGCACAGATACGCAGTATTTT
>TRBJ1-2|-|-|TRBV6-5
CASSYEQHYGYTF
TGTGCCAGCAGTTACGAGCAGCACTATGGCTACACCTTC
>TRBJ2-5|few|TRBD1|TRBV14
CASSQDWDRTGGQETQYF
TGTGCCAGCAGCCAAGATTGGGACCGGACAGGAGGCCAAGAGACCCAGTACTTC
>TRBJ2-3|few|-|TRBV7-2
CASSLVAGADTQYF
TGTGCCAGCAGCTTAGTAGCAGGGGCAGATACGCAGTATTTT
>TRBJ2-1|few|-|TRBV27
CASRPGPELNEQFF
TGTGCCAGCAGGCCGGGCCCTGAACTTAATGAGCAGTTCTTC
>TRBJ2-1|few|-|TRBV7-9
CASSPYEGGRGDEQFF
TGTGCCAGCAGCCCATACGAGGGGGGCCGAGGCGATGAGCAGTTCTTC
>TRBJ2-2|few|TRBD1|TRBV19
CASSIGTAGELFF
TGTGCCAGTAGTATTGGGACAGCCGGGGAGCTGTTTTTT
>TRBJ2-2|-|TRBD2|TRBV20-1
CSARISGGADTGELFF
TGCAGTGCTAGAATTAGCGGGGGGGCTGACACCGGGGAGCTGTTTTTT
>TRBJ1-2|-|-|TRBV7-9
CASSHTTEGYTF
TGTGCCAGCAGCCATACCACAGAGGGCTACACCTTC
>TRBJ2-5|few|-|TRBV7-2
CASERVLQETQYF
TGTGCCAGCGAACGGGTTTTGCAAGAGACCCAGTACTTC
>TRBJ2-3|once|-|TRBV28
CASSSRTLVTDTQYF
TGTGCCAGCAGTTCGCGGACACTTGTTACAGATACGCAGTATTTT
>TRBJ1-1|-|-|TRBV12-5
CASGSPYYTEAFF
TGTGCTAGTGGATCTCCTTATTACACTGAAGCTTTCTTT
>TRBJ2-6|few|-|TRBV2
CASLGQGTGANVLTF
TGTGCCAGCTTAGGGCAGGGTACTGGGGCCAACGTCCTGACTTTC